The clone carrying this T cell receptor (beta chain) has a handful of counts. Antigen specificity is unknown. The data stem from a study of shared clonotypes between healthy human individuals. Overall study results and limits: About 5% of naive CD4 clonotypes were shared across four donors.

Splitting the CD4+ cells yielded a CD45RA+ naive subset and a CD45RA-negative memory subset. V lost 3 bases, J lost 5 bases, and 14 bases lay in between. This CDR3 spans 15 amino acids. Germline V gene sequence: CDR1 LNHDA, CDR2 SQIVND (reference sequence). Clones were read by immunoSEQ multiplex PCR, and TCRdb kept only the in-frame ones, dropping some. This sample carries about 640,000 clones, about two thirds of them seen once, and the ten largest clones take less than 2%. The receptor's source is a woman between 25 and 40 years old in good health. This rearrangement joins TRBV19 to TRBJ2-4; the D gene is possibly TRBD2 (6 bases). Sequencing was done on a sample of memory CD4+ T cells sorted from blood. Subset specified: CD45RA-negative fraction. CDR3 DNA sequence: TGTGCCAGTAGTATTTCCGCAGGGAGGCAAAACATTCAGTACTTC. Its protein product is CASSISAGRQNIQYF.